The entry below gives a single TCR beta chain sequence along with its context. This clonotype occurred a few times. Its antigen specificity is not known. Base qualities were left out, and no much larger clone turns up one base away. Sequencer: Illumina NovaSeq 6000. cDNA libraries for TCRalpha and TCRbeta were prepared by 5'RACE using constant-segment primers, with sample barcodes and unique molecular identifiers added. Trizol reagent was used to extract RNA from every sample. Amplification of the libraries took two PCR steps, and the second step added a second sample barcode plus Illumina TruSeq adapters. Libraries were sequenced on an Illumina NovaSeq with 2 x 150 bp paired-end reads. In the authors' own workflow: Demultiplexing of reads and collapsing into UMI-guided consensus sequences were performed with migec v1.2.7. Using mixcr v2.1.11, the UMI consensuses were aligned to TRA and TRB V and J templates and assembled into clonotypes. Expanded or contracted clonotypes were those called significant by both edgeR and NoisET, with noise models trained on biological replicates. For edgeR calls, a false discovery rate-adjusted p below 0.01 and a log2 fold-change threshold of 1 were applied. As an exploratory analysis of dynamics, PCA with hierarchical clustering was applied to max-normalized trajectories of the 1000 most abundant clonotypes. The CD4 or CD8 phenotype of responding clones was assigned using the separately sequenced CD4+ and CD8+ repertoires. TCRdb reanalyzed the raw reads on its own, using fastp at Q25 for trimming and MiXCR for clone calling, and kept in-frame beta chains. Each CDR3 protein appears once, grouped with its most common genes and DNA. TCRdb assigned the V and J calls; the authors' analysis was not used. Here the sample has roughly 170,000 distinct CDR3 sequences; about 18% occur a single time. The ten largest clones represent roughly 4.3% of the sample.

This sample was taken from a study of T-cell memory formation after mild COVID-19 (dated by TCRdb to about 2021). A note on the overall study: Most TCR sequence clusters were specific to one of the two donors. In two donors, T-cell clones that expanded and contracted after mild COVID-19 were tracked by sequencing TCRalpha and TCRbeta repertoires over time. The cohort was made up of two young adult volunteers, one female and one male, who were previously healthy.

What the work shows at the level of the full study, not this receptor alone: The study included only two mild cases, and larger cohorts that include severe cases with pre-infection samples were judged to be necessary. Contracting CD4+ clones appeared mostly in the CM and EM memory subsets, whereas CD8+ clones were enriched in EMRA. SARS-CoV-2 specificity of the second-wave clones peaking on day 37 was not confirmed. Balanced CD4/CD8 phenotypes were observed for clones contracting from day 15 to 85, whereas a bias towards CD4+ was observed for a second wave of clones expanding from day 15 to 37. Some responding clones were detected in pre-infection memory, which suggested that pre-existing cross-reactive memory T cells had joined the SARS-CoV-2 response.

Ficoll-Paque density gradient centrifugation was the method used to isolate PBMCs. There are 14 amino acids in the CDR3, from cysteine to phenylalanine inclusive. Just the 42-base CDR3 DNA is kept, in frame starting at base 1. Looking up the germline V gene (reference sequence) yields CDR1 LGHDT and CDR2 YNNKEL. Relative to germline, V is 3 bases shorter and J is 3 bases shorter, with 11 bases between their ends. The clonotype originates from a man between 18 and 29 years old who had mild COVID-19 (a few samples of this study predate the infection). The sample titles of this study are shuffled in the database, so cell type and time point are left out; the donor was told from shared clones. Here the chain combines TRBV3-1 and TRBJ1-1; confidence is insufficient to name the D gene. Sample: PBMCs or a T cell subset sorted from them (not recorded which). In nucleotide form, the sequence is TGTGCCAGCAGCCAGAGGAATTGGTACACTGAAGCTTTCTTT. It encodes CASSQRNWYTEAFF.